This T cell receptor beta chain was profiled in a study of T cell responses to AZD1222 COVID-19 vaccine. Study-wide findings and caveats: Epitopes outside B.1.351 and B.1.1.7 mutated regions reportedly drew nearly half of spike TCRs. White British ancestry dominated among donors, who included more females, and clonal diversity was possibly underestimated.

The length of the CDR3 is 16 residues. Germline CDR1 SGHRS, CDR2 YFSETQ. V lost 4 bases, J lost 5 bases, and 15 bases stayed unmatched. This clone appeared a single time. Its antigen is as yet unknown. TCRdb's table, derived via immunoSEQ multiplex PCR, lists solely in-frame clones and lacks some. The sample includes about 120,000 clones, 90% of them seen just once. This clonotype was obtained from an adult in good health. The chain uses TRBV5-1 and TRBJ2-7; 7 positions match TRBD1. Source: peripheral blood, taken on day 0 of AZD1222 vaccination. The CDR3 region is CASSARDSASGDEQYF. CDR3 bases: TGCGCCAGCAGCGCCCGGGACAGTGCTTCTGGGGACGAGCAGTACTTC.